What follows describes a single TCR beta chain. Its target is unknown. Reverse transcription of about 0.5 to 1 ug RNA was carried out with random hexamers. TCRdb itself ran the immunoSEQ multiplex PCR reads through MiXCR, one entry per CDR3 protein. Here the sample spans 75,000 or so distinct CDR3 sequences, approximately 93% being singletons. The entry originates in a study of CD8 T cells in Susac syndrome. Regarding the study as a whole: Susac-specific public clones found in total CD8+ repertoires numbered about 17, and those in CD8+ TEMRA repertoires numbered several.

V lost 0 bases, J lost 5 bases, and 5 bases stayed unmatched. CDR3 length equals 15 residues. Per germline, CDR1 PRHDT and CDR2 FYEKMQ (reference sequence). This chain connects TRBV13 to TRBJ2-3, with TRBD2 matching over 7 bases. The receptor was isolated from a human donor with Susac syndrome. Sequenced sample: CD8+ T cells from PBMCs. CDR3 sequence reads: CASSLGGRPIDTQYF. CDR3 DNA sequence: TGTGCCAGCAGCTTAGGCGGGAGGCCCATAGATACGCAGTATTTT.